What follows are 23 T cell receptor beta chains derived from one specimen sequenced in a study of identical twins. TCRdb re-derived calls from the 5' RACE reads in MiXCR, one entry per CDR3 protein. The sample carries 350,000 to 450,000 distinct CDR3 sequences, approximately 17% recorded once. The sequenced sample was naive T cells sorted from blood. The receptors originated from a man aged 45-65 years in good health.

This clonotype was observed a few times. J is TRBJ1-1 and V is TRBV11-2; 9 bases are a match to TRBD1. The length of the CDR3 is 15 residues. CDR1 is SGHAT and CDR2 is FQNNGV in the germline V gene. V shed 2 bases and J 3 bases; nucleotides not matched to a gene: 4. CDR3 nucleotide sequence: TGTGCCAGCAGCTTATGGGGGACAGGGCACACTGAAGCTTTCTTT. It yields the protein CASSLWGTGHTEAFF.

The V gene is TRBV20-1, the J gene TRBJ2-7; 9 nucleotides line up with TRBD2. From germline, CDR1 is DFQATT and CDR2 SNEGSKA (reference sequence). V shed 3 bases and J 6 bases; nucleotides not matched to a gene: 9. The CDR3 loop spans 14 amino acids. The CDR3 sequence is CSASAGTSTIEQYF. Here the CDR3 DNA reads TGCAGTGCTAGTGCAGGGACTAGCACCATCGAGCAGTACTTC.

The chain carries TRBV12-3 or TRBV12-4 and TRBJ1-3; the D gene is possibly TRBD1 (5 bases). The V end was cut by 3 bases, the J end by 2 bases, with 8 bases between. This CDR3 contains 14 residues. CDR3 amino acids: CASSLGGAGNTIYF. The CDR3 DNA reads TGTGCCAGCAGTTTGGGGGGGGCTGGAAACACCATATATTTT.

This clonotype was seen a handful of times. This chain connects TRBV6-2 or TRBV6-3 to TRBJ2-7; D not resolved. Trimming removed 5 bases at V and 2 bases at J, with 10 bases between. The germline gives CDR1 MNHEY, CDR2 SVGEGT. This CDR3 is built from 13 residues. The CDR3 nucleotides read TGTGCCAGCAGTCGATTCCGGGCCTACGAGCAGTACTTC. Translating gives CASSRFRAYEQYF.

This clonotype was seen at least ten times. The chain has TRBV20-1 and TRBJ2-1, with D unresolved. The V end lost 2 bases, the J end lost 7 bases, and 9 bases lay between the germline ends. The CDR3 has 12 residues. From germline, CDR1 is DFQATT and CDR2 SNEGSKA (reference sequence). CDR3 bases: TGCAGTGCTAGAACGGTCCGGAATGAGCAGTTCTTC. Translation: CSARTVRNEQFF.

In this sample, this clonotype turned up a few times. This sequence joins TRBV2 and TRBJ1-2; unclear D gene. With 5 bases removed from V and 2 bases from J, the gap between germline ends came to 6 bases. Germline assignment: CDR1 SNHLY and CDR2 FYNNEI. The CDR3 loop spans 12 amino acids. The CDR3 sequence: CASSKENYGYTF. The CDR3 coding sequence is TGTGCCAGCAGTAAGGAGAACTATGGCTACACCTTC.

CDR3 nucleotide sequence: TGCGCCAGCAGCCGAGGTGGGGGGGACGAGCAGTACTTC. Its protein is CASSRGGGDEQYF. The J gene is TRBJ2-7, the V gene TRBV4-1, with TRBD2 identical over 7 bases. This CDR3 contains 13 residues. Germline lookup yields CDR1 MGHRA and CDR2 YSYEKL. Germline trimming cut 4 bases from V and 5 bases from J; bases unmatched to any gene: 5.

The chain is built from TRBV29-1 and TRBJ2-3; 8 bases are a match to TRBD2. Germline V CDR1 and CDR2: SQVTM, ANQGSEA. This CDR3 comprises 16 residues. V lost 4 bases, J lost 2 bases, and 11 bases stayed unmatched. The CDR3: CSVGGASGGPTDTQYF. The CDR3 region has the DNA TGCAGCGTTGGAGGGGCCAGCGGGGGTCCCACAGATACGCAGTATTTT.

This clonotype was detected a few times. The chain is built from TRBV28 and TRBJ2-5; D is uncertain. This CDR3 has 13 residues. V lost 6 bases to trimming and J lost 7 bases, with 15 bases between them. Germline-derived CDR1 and CDR2 are MDHEN and SYDVKM. This chain's CDR3 is CASRTEGGGTQYF. DNA for the CDR3: TGTGCCAGCAGAACTGAAGGCGGCGGGACCCAGTACTTC. Based on the CDR3 plus reference TRBV28 and TRBJ2-5, the full variable domain is DVKVTQSSRYLVKRTGEKVFLECVQDMDHENMFWYRQDPGLGLRLIYFSYDVKMKEKGDIPEGYSVSREKKERFSLILESASTNQTSMYLCASRTEGGGTQYFGPGTRLLVL.

The chain's CDR3 is CASSGDETGGTGELFF. The DNA for the CDR3 is TGTGCCAGCAGTGGAGACGAGACAGGGGGCACCGGGGAGCTGTTTTTT. The chain is built from TRBV28 and TRBJ2-2; 9 positions match TRBD1. CDR1 and CDR2 (germline): MDHEN, SYDVKM. CDR3 length: 16 residues. The V gene end was trimmed by 5 bases and the J gene end by 4 bases; junction bases not matched to a gene: 8.

The rearrangement links TRBV5-1 to TRBJ2-7, with 12 positions matching TRBD2. With V trimmed by 4 bases and J by 4 bases, 6 bases remained unmatched. Germline CDR1 reads SGHRS; CDR2 reads YFSETQ. The CDR3 has 15 residues. CDR3 residues: CASSQLAGGGYEQYF. The CDR3 DNA is TGCGCCAGCAGCCAGCTAGCGGGAGGGGGGTACGAGCAGTACTTC.

The rearrangement uses TRBV9 and TRBJ2-5, with 8 positions matching TRBD1. V lost 0 bases and J lost 4; bases outside the gene matches: 5. Per germline, CDR1 SGDLS and CDR2 YYNGEE. This CDR3 has 15 residues. CDR3 amino acids: CASSVAGQGGETQYF. CDR3 sequence (DNA): TGTGCCAGCAGCGTAGCCGGACAGGGTGGAGAGACCCAGTACTTC.

In this sample, this clonotype turned up a few times. The chain combines TRBV28 with TRBJ2-5, with 12 bases fitting TRBD2. This CDR3 comprises 19 residues. V shed 2 bases, J shed 2 bases, and the junction held 12 bases outside the gene matches. Germline CDR1 reads MDHEN; CDR2 reads SYDVKM. Written as DNA, the CDR3 is TGTGCCAGCAGTTTAGGAGCGACTAGCGGGAGAGGGGGACAAGAGACCCAGTACTTC. This encodes CASSLGATSGRGGQETQYF.

This clonotype was picked up a small number of times. The V and J genes are TRBV6-5 and TRBJ1-1; 8 bases are shared with TRBD1. CDR3 length: 16 amino acids. The V gene end was trimmed by 4 bases and the J gene end by 0 bases; junction bases not matched to a gene: 7. Germline lookup yields CDR1 MNHEY and CDR2 SVGAGI. CDR3 nucleotide sequence: TGTGCCAGCAGTTCAGGACAGGGTATCATGAACACTGAAGCTTTCTTT. Amino acid sequence: CASSSGQGIMNTEAFF.

Remarks on this clonotype: At one of its ends the junction is not consistent with the germline gene, which may arise from a read error. V gene TRBV6-2 or TRBV6-3 combines with J gene TRBJ1-2; D is unresolved. Germline V gene lookup returns CDR1 MNHEY and CDR2 SVGEGT. This CDR3 comprises 14 residues. For the CDR3, the DNA is TGTGCCAGCAGTTACTCCGGCGGCGCCTATAGCTACACCTTC. Protein sequence: CASSYSGGAYSYTF.

This chain uses TRBV12-3 or TRBV12-4 with TRBJ1-2; D not certain. Trimming pared 1 base from V and 7 bases from J, leaving 7 bases between. The CDR3 has 12 amino acids. The CDR3 DNA reads as TGTGCCAGCAGTTTAGGGGGTGGTGGCTACACCTTC. It yields the protein CASSLGGGGYTF.

The chain carries TRBV25-1 and TRBJ2-2; the D gene is possibly TRBD1 (5 bases). The V end lost 1 base, the J end lost 5 bases, and 8 bases lay between the germline ends. The CDR3 covers 14 residues. CDR1 and CDR2 (germline): MGHDK, SYGVNS. The CDR3 DNA is TGTGCCAGCAGTGAATCGGCAGGGACCGGGGAGCTGTTTTTT. It translates to CASSESAGTGELFF.

The chain employs TRBV12-3 or TRBV12-4 and TRBJ2-7, with TRBD2 matching over 8 bases. V gave up 3 bases and J gave up 2 bases; unmatched junction bases: 9. The CDR3 is 16 residues long. The CDR3 loop is CASSLTVAGLPYEQYF. CDR3 nucleotide sequence: TGTGCCAGCAGTTTGACAGTAGCGGGACTCCCCTACGAGCAGTACTTC.

This clonotype was counted between two and nine times. This chain connects TRBV4-2 to TRBJ1-2; possible D gene TRBD1, 6 bases. V was trimmed by 4 bases and J by 4 bases, leaving 13 bases between them. Germline CDR1 LGHNA, CDR2 YNFKEQ. This CDR3 has 14 residues. CDR3 sequence reads: CASSPPGETYGYTF. The CDR3 nucleotides read TGTGCCAGCAGCCCGCCAGGGGAAACCTATGGCTACACCTTC.

The chain is built from TRBV28 and TRBJ2-7, with D unclear. Germline lookup yields CDR1 MDHEN and CDR2 SYDVKM. Trimming shortened V by 1 base and J by 4 bases, and 14 bases separated the two germline ends. There are 15 residues in the CDR3. CDR3 coding DNA: TGTGCCAGCAGTTTATCCCCGCACTTTCGGTACGAGCAGTACTTC. It specifies CASSLSPHFRYEQYF.

This clonotype was found once. The gene calls are TRBV29-1 and TRBJ2-7, with no clear D. Germline assignment: CDR1 SQVTM and CDR2 ANQGSEA. V shed 4 bases and J shed 6 bases, with 13 bases lying between them. There are 12 residues in the CDR3. The CDR3 DNA follows: TGCAGCGTTGTGTGGGTCGGTCCCGAGCAGTACTTC. Translated, it gives CSVVWVGPEQYF.

The rearrangement links TRBV15 to TRBJ2-1; tentatively, D is TRBD1 (5 bases). The CDR3 consists of 16 residues. CDR1 LNHNV and CDR2 YYDKDF come from the germline V gene (reference sequence). Deletions cut 0 bases from V and 0 bases from J, with 9 bases between. The CDR3 DNA reads TGTGCCACCAGCAGAGAATCTAGGGGCTCCTACAATGAGCAGTTCTTC. It specifies CATSRESRGSYNEQFF.

This clonotype was found many times. In DNA form, the CDR3 reads TGTGCCAGCAGCCAAGATACGGTTATTACAGGCAACTCCTACGAGCAGTACTTC. Protein: CASSQDTVITGNSYEQYF. This chain links TRBV3-1 with TRBJ2-7; weak D call: TRBD1 (5 bases). The ends were cut back, 0 bases at V and 0 bases at J, with 18 bases in the middle. The CDR3 spans 18 residues. In germline, CDR1 is LGHDT, CDR2 YNNKEL (reference sequence).